This T cell receptor (beta chain) derives from a study of cytomegalovirus exposure and HLA in healthy donors. Overall study results and limits: The study put under 200 TCR beta chains on its list as cytomegalovirus-associated.

CDR1 and CDR2 from the germline V gene are LNHDA and SQIVND (reference sequence). This CDR3 has 14 amino acids. V lost 5 bases and J 3 bases, leaving 13 bases between the germline ends. The PCR employed 60 Vbeta primers together with 13 Jbeta primers. Some clones are missing from TCRdb's copy, which holds only in-frame ones; the method was immunoSEQ multiplex PCR. The sample records around 92,000 clones, around 80% being singletons. Note on this clone: Its antigen is undetermined.

This rearrangement joins TRBV19 to TRBJ1-2, with D possibly being TRBD1 (5 bases). Specimen: PBMCs. This TCR came from a human donor in good health. The CDR3 DNA is TGTGCCAGTAGTTTTGGTGGGGCCTACTATGGCTACACCTTC. Amino acid sequence: CASSFGGAYYGYTF. The full variable domain, its missing parts supplied by reference TRBV19 and TRBJ1-2, is DGGITQSPKYLFRKEGQNVTLSCEQNLNHDAMYWYRQDPGQGLRLIYYSQIVNDFQKGDIAEGYSVSREKKESFPLTVTSAQKNPTAFYLCASSFGGAYYGYTFGSGTRLTVV.